This TCR beta chain is from a study of T cells in Graves' hyperthyroidism and ophthalmopathy. This clonotype came up many times. Trimming pared 11 bases from V and 4 bases from J, leaving 14 bases between. The CDR3 sequence is 12 residues long. CDR1 is LNHDA and CDR2 is SQIVND in the germline V gene (reference sequence). TCR beta CDR3 region amplification was performed from RNA transcripts. HTBI primers were the set used in a first-round RT-PCR of the TCR CDR3. TCRdb redid the calling of the multiplex PCR reads with MiXCR, one entry per CDR3 protein. The profile shows around 600,000 distinct CDR3 sequences, 11% to 15% of them singletons. PBMCs stemmed from 10 ml fresh peripheral blood.

The gene calls are TRBV19 and TRBJ1-1; no definite D call. The TCR comes from a woman in her late teens or twenties with Graves' ophthalmopathy. Specimen: blood. The CDR3 region is CAVGRRVTEAFF. In DNA form, the CDR3 reads TGTGCCGTAGGACGCCGGGTCACTGAAGCTTTCTTT. The full variable domain, with the rest looked up from reference TRBV19 and TRBJ1-1, is DGGITQSPKYLFRKEGQNVTLSCEQNLNHDAMYWYRQDPGQGLRLIYYSQIVNDFQKGDIAEGYSVSREKKESFPLTVTSAQKNPTAFYLCAVGRRVTEAFFGQGTRLTVV.